The 20 T cell receptor beta chains presented below share a single source sample, sequenced in a study of OX40 agonist ivuxolimab in advanced cancers. The method was immunoSEQ multiplex PCR; TCRdb's version includes in-frame clones alone and lacks a portion of them. The sample lists 50,000 to 75,000 clones; roughly 89% were seen once. The sequencing here drew on CD4+ or CD8+ T cells sorted from blood, taken in a trial of the OX40 agonist ivuxolimab. The receptor set was obtained from an adult with an advanced solid tumor such as melanoma, head and neck, liver or kidney cancer.

The V gene is TRBV5-4, the J gene TRBJ2-1; 7 bases are shared with TRBD1. Germline V gene data show CDR1 as SGHNT and CDR2 as YYREEE (reference sequence). This CDR3 comprises 15 residues. After removal of 0 bases from V and 4 bases from J, the junction contained 4 bases not matched to a gene. The CDR3 DNA is TGTGCCAGCAGCTTGGACCCAGGGGGATACAATGAGCAGTTCTTC. Amino acid sequence: CASSLDPGGYNEQFF.

V usage is TRBV30 and J usage is TRBJ1-6, with D tentatively TRBD1 (6 bases). Germline assignment: CDR1 GTSNPN and CDR2 SVGIG (reference sequence). V lost 2 bases and J lost 7, with 9 bases in between. The CDR3 totals 13 residues. The CDR3 reads CAWSNRENSPLHF. The CDR3 DNA reads TGTGCCTGGAGTAACAGGGAAAATTCACCCCTCCACTTT.

This chain uses TRBV7-9 with TRBJ1-1; D is undetermined. Germline lookup yields CDR1 SEHNR and CDR2 FQNEAQ (reference sequence). This CDR3 spans 14 amino acids. V lost 1 base to trimming and J lost 4 bases, with 10 bases between them. The CDR3 here is CASSLGGLSTEAFF. The CDR3, as DNA: TGTGCCAGCAGCTTAGGGGGTTTGAGCACTGAAGCTTTCTTT. The full variable domain, completed using reference TRBV7-9 and TRBJ1-1, is DTGVSQNPRHKITKRGQNVTFRCDPISEHNRLYWYRQTLGQGPEFLTYFQNEAQLEKSRLLSDRFSAERPKGSFSTLEIQRTEQGDSAMYLCASSLGGLSTEAFFGQGTRLTVV.

V gene TRBV2 combines with J gene TRBJ1-5, with 12 bases fitting TRBD1. Germline loops: CDR1 SNHLY, CDR2 FYNNEI. The J segment lost 7 bases and the V segment lost 6 bases, leaving 16 bases of the junction unmatched. CDR3 length: 18 residues. This CDR3 is CASRDPNAGDRGPQPQHF. Here the CDR3 DNA reads TGTGCCAGCAGGGACCCTAACGCTGGGGACAGGGGGCCCCAGCCCCAGCATTTT.

This chain links TRBV2 with TRBJ1-2; a possible D gene is TRBD1 (6 bases). The CDR3 has 14 residues. Trimming took 5 bases from V and 2 from J, leaving 12 bases between them. CDR1 SNHLY and CDR2 FYNNEI come from the germline V gene. The CDR3 nucleotides are TGTGCCAGCAGTTCACAGGGTAGGAACTATGGCTACACCTTC. Its translation is CASSSQGRNYGYTF.

This chain links TRBV6-1 with TRBJ1-1; 10 nucleotides align to TRBD1. V lost 6 bases to trimming and J lost 3 bases; unmatched junction nucleotides: 4. The CDR3 length is 14 residues. The germline CDR1 and CDR2 sequences are MNHNS and SASEGT. For the CDR3, the DNA is TGTGCCAGCAGCCGACAGGGGGCGCACACTGAAGCTTTCTTT. It codes for CASSRQGAHTEAFF.

There are a few counts of this clone. This chain's CDR3 is CASSLTRALTGGGNEQFF. CDR3 bases: TGTGCCAGCAGCTTAACGCGGGCCTTGACGGGAGGGGGCAATGAGCAGTTCTTC. The chain has TRBV7-3 and TRBJ2-1; 8 nucleotides line up with TRBD2. This CDR3 contains 18 residues. Trimming cost V 0 bases and J 6 bases; bases outside gene matches: 13. Germline-derived CDR1 and CDR2 are SGHTA and FQGTGA.

The rearrangement uses TRBV15 and TRBJ2-2, with D perhaps matching TRBD1 (5 bases). Deletions cut 1 base from V and 11 bases from J, with 14 bases between. Germline V gives CDR1 LNHNV, CDR2 YYDKDF (reference sequence). CDR3 length: 14 residues. CDR3 bases: TGTGCCACCAGCAGAGCAGGGTCCGGTGACGAGCTGTTTTTT. This translates into CATSRAGSGDELFF.

The chain uses TRBV7-2 and TRBJ1-1; D is ambiguous. The length of the CDR3 is 12 residues. V was shortened by 5 bases and J by 11 bases, with 15 bases between the two germline ends. In germline, CDR1 is SGHTA, CDR2 FQGNSA. Written as DNA, the CDR3 is TGTGCCAGCAGCCCGATTGGCTTCTCGGCTTTCTTT. This codes for CASSPIGFSAFF. The full variable domain, its missing parts supplied by reference TRBV7-2 and TRBJ1-1, is GAGVSQSPSNKVTEKGKDVELRCDPISGHTALYWYRQSLGQGLEFLIYFQGNSAPDKSGLPSDRFSAERTGGSVSTLTIQRTQQEDSAVYLCASSPIGFSAFFGQGTRLTVV.

The V call is TRBV9, the J call TRBJ1-1; 7 bases fit TRBD1. The CDR3 is made up of 14 amino acids. Germline CDR1 SGDLS, CDR2 YYNGEE. V was pared by 3 bases and J by 6 bases, with 8 bases of the junction left unmatched. CDR3 protein: CASSGQGEGAEAFF. CDR3 nucleotide sequence: TGTGCCAGCAGCGGGCAGGGGGAGGGCGCTGAAGCTTTCTTT.

This rearrangement joins TRBV5-1 to TRBJ2-7; 8 bases fit TRBD1. Per germline, CDR1 SGHRS and CDR2 YFSETQ. Unmatched junction bases numbered 11, after V lost 2 bases and J lost 1 base. This CDR3 contains 17 residues. CDR3 bases: TGCGCCAGCAGCTTTGGGACAGGACAATCAAGTTCCTACGAGCAGTACTTC. This encodes CASSFGTGQSSSYEQYF.

V and J are TRBV5-1 and TRBJ1-4, with D unresolved. Deletions cut 0 bases from V and 3 bases from J, with 12 bases between. CDR3 length equals 16 residues. Germline CDR1 is SGHRS and CDR2 is YFSETQ. CDR3 DNA sequence: TGCGCCAGCAGCTTGGCCTCGGGAGCAGCTAATGAAAAACTGTTTTTT. Translating gives CASSLASGAANEKLFF.

The CDR3 DNA reads TGTGCCAGCAGCCAAGGCAACAGGATGGACGCTGAAGCTTTCTTT. As protein: CASSQGNRMDAEAFF. The chain is built from TRBV14 and TRBJ1-1; D possibly corresponds to TRBD1 (5 bases). This CDR3 spans 15 amino acids. V was shortened by 1 base and J by 6 bases, with 15 bases between the two germline ends. Germline-derived CDR1 and CDR2 are SGHDN and FVKESK.

CDR3 region: CASSSLTLRAPDYEQYF. The CDR3 DNA reads TGTGCCAGCTCATCCTTAACCCTCCGGGCTCCTGACTACGAGCAGTACTTC. This sequence joins TRBV18 and TRBJ2-7, with D unclear. Trimming took 5 bases from V and 3 from J, leaving 23 bases between them. CDR1 and CDR2 from the germline V gene are KGHSH and LQKENI. CDR3 length equals 17 residues.

J is TRBJ2-1 and V is TRBV27; 14 bases agree with TRBD2. The J segment lost 0 bases and the V segment lost 8 bases, leaving 6 bases of the junction unmatched. The CDR3 sequence is 17 residues long. Germline values: CDR1 MNHEY, CDR2 SMNVEV (reference sequence). The CDR3: CASQGLAGGDSYNEQFF. The CDR3 coding sequence is TGTGCCAGCCAAGGACTAGCGGGAGGTGACTCCTACAATGAGCAGTTCTTC.

This sequence joins TRBV7-2 and TRBJ2-6, with D perhaps TRBD2 (5 bases). Trimming left V 5 bases short and J 2 bases short, with 10 bases between. The CDR3 is 15 residues long. Looked up from germline, CDR1 is SGHTA and CDR2 is FQGNSA. The CDR3 DNA follows: TGTGCCAGCAGCCCCCCGGAGGCTGGGGCCAACGTCCTGACTTTC. Translating it yields CASSPPEAGANVLTF.

This chain joins TRBV5-1 and TRBJ1-6, with D tentatively TRBD1 (5 bases). The ends were cut back, 4 bases at V and 6 bases at J, with 14 bases in the middle. This CDR3 comprises 15 residues. In germline, CDR1 is SGHRS, CDR2 YFSETQ. The DNA for the CDR3 is TGCGCCAGCAGCATGCAAGCGGGGCTTAATTCACCCCTCCACTTT. As protein: CASSMQAGLNSPLHF.

This chain connects TRBV20-1 to TRBJ2-7, with 9 positions matching TRBD1. The V gene's germline CDR1 is DFQATT and CDR2 SNEGSKA (reference sequence). The CDR3 contains 11 residues. J lost 2 bases, V lost 7 bases, and 0 bases had no gene match. As DNA, the CDR3 is TGCAGTGGACAGGGGGCCTACGAGCAGTACTTC. Translation gives CSGQGAYEQYF.

The chain joins TRBV15 to TRBJ2-1; 14 bases map to TRBD2. The ends lost 0 bases at V and 12 bases at J; junction bases unmatched: 4. This CDR3 is built from 15 residues. CDR1 is LNHNV and CDR2 is YYDKDF in the germline V gene (reference sequence). CDR3 loop: CATSRDWTSGRWQFF. CDR3 coding DNA: TGTGCCACCAGCAGAGATTGGACTAGCGGGAGGTGGCAGTTCTTC.

This clone appeared a single time. The rearrangement joins TRBV27 to TRBJ2-6; D is unclear. CDR3 length: 17 amino acids. V was pared by 9 bases and J by 0 bases, with 18 bases between. Germline V gives CDR1 MNHEY, CDR2 SMNVEV (reference sequence). The CDR3 DNA follows: TGTGCCAGTTCGATACGACTCGCTTTCTCTGGGGCCAACGTCCTGACTTTC. This translates into CASSIRLAFSGANVLTF.